This TCR beta chain was profiled in a study of control samples from healthy donors and cancer patients. The CDR3 is 15 amino acids. Germline-derived CDR1 and CDR2 are SGHKS and YYEKEE (reference sequence). V shed 4 bases and J 2 bases; nucleotides not matched to a gene: 5. The assay was immunoSEQ multiplex PCR, and TCRdb's table has in-frame clones only and misses some. The sample gives 150,000 to 180,000 clones, approximately 96% of which show up once; around 6.1% is in the top ten. This receptor was taken from a middle-aged man in good health. The V gene is TRBV5-5, the J gene TRBJ1-5; 8 bases are shared with TRBD1. Material: blood. CDR3 nucleotides: TGTGCCAGCAGCCCCATGACAGGGGGCAATCAGCCCCAGCATTTT. It encodes CASSPMTGGNQPQHF.